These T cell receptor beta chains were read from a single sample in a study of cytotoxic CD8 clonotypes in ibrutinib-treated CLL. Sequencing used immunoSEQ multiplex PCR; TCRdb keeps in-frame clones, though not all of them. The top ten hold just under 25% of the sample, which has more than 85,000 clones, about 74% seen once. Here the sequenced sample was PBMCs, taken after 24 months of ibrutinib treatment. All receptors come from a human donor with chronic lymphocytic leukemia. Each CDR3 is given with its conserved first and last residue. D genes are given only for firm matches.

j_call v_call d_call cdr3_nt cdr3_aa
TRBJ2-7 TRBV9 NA TGTGCCAGCAGCGTGGGCCTCCTGGGAGAGCAGTACTTC CASSVGLLGEQYF
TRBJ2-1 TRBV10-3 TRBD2 TGTGCCATCGGTGGACTAGCGGGGATTATTGAGCAGTTCTTC CAIGGLAGIIEQFF
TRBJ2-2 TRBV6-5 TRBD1 TGTGCCAGCAGCCGTAGGGACAGTTGGAACTGGGAGCTGTTTTTT CASSRRDSWNWELFF
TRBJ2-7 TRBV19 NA TGTGCCAGTAGTGGTGCGGACCGCTCCTACGAGCAGTACTTC CASSGADRSYEQYF
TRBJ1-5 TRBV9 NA TGTGCCAGCAGCCCCAGCGGAGCCGAAGACGGTCAGCCCCAGCATTTT CASSPSGAEDGQPQHF
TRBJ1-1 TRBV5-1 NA TGCGCCAGCAGCTTGACAGCGCAAAACACTGAAGCTTTCTTT CASSLTAQNTEAFF
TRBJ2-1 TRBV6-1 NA TGTGCCAGCAGTAGGGCCTTAGGAAATGAGCAGTTCTTC CASSRALGNEQFF
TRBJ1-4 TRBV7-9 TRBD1 TGTGCCAGCTCTAGGGGGCAGGGACAGGGTGAAAAACTGTTTTTT CASSRGQGQGEKLFF
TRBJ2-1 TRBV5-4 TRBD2 TGTGCCAGCAGCTCCCGGACTAGCGGGAGGGCCTCTTACAATGAGCAGTTCTTC CASSSRTSGRASYNEQFF
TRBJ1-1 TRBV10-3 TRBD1 TGTGCCATCAGTGCAGGACAGGGGAACACTGAAGCTTTCTTT CAISAGQGNTEAFF
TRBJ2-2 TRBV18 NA TGTGCCAGCTCACCACAGAAGCTGACCGGGGAGCTGCTTTTT CASSPQKLTGELLF
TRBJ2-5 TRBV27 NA TGTGCCAGCAGTTTGCGTTCAGGCACTCAAGAGACCCAGTACTTC CASSLRSGTQETQYF
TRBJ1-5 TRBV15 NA TGTGCCACCAGCAGAGACGACCAGCCCCAGCATTTT CATSRDDQPQHF
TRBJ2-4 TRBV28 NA TGTGCCAGCAGTCGTAGGGGGGGGCAGGGCCAAATAGCCAAAAACATTCAGTACTTC CASSRRGGQGQIAKNIQYF
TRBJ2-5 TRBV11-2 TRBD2 TGTGCCAGCAGCCTTGGGACTAGCGGGAGTCGAGAGACCCAGTACTTC CASSLGTSGSRETQYF
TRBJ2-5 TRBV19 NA TGTGCCAGTAGTAAGTCAGTTCAAGAGACCCAGTACTTC CASSKSVQETQYF
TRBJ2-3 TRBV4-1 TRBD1 TGCGCCAGCAGCCCACAAGACAGGGTCCTATCTAGCACAGATACGCAGTATTTT CASSPQDRVLSSTDTQYF
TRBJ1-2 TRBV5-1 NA TGCGCCAGCAGCTTTGCAGGCGGCGACTATGGCTACACCTTC CASSFAGGDYGYTF